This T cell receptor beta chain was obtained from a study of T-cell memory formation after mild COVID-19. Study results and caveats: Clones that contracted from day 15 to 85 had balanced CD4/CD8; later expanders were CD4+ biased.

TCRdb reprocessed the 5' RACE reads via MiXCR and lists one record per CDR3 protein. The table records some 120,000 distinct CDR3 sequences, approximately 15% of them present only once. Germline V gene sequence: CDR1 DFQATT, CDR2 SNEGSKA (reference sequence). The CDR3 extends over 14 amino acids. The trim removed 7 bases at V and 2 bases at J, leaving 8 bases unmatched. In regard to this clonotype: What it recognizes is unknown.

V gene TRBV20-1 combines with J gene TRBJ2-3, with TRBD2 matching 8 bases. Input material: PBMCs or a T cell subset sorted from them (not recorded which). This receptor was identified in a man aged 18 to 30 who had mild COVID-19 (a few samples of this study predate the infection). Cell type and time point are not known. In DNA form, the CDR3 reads TGCAGTGTGCCGGGGGGGGACCTCACAGATACGCAGTATTTT. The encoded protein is CSVPGGDLTDTQYF.